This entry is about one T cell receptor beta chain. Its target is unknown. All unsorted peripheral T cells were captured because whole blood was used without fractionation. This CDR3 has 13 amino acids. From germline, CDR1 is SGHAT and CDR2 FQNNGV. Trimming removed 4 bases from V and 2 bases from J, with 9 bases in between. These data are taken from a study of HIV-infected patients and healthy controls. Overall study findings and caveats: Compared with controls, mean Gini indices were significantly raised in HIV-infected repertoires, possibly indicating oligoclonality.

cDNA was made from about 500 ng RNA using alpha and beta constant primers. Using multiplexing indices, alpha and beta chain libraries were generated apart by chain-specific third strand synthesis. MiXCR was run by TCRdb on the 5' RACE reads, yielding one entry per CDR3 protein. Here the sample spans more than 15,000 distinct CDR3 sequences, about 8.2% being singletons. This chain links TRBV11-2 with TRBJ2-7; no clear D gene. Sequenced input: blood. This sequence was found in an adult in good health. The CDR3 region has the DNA TGTGCCAGCAGCTCCCCTCGGACCTACGAGCAGTACTTC. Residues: CASSSPRTYEQYF.